These 21 T cell receptor beta chains were sequenced from one sample in a study of CD8+CD57+ T cells in acquired aplastic anemia. TCR beta VDJ and CDR3 profiles were obtained from a genomic DNA template. TCRdb reanalysed the reads using MiXCR and keeps one entry per CDR3 protein. This table holds under 350,000 distinct CDR3 sequences, under 65% found once. Patients chosen for sequencing had shown CD8+CD57+ cell expansion by flow cytometry. The sequenced material came from sorted CD4+, CD8+, or CD8+CD57+ T cells (not recorded which) from PBMCs. The source is a human donor with aplastic anemia.

The chain uses TRBV7-3 and TRBJ2-7, with D perhaps being TRBD1 or TRBD2 (5 bases each). V dropped 1 base and J dropped 4 bases, with 11 bases sitting between them. CDR1 SGHTA and CDR2 FQGTGA come from the germline V gene. The CDR3 sequence is 14 residues long. This chain's CDR3 is CASSLNGASYEQYF. CDR3 nucleotide sequence: TGTGCCAGCAGCTTAAACGGGGCATCGTACGAGCAGTACTTC.

A remark on this clonotype: This CDR3 is missing its conserved last phenylalanine or tryptophan, likely due to a read error. It is unclear where the CDR3 begins or ends on the DNA, so no DNA is shown, and the CDR3 is as TCRdb lists it. The chain is built from TRBV7-9 and TRBJ2-7; the table's D gene call, TRBD2, was not cross checked with the DNA. In germline, CDR1 is SEHNR, CDR2 FQNEAQ (reference sequence). Inclusive of both ends, the CDR3 amounts to 13 amino acids. CDR3 sequence: CASSLVSGLARFP.

The CDR3 reads CATSDPGTGEGNEQYF. CDR3 nucleotides: TGTGCCACCAGTGATCCCGGGACAGGGGAAGGCAACGAGCAGTACTTC. The chain combines TRBV24-1 with TRBJ2-7; 10 nucleotides align to TRBD1. Germline V lookup: CDR1 KGHDR, CDR2 SFDVKD. V lost 3 bases and J lost 5; bases outside the gene matches: 9. The CDR3 length is 16 residues.

This sequence joins TRBV11-1 and TRBJ2-3; D not certain. Trimming took off 5 bases at V and 0 bases at J, with 12 bases between the two ends. The CDR3 runs to 15 residues. CDR1 is SGHAT, CDR2 FQDESV, per germline (reference sequence). CDR3 region: CASSRLQGSTDTQYF. Here the CDR3 DNA reads TGTGCCAGCAGCCGCCTACAAGGTAGCACAGATACGCAGTATTTT. Supplemented by reference TRBV11-1 and TRBJ2-3, the full variable domain reads EAEVAQSPRYKITEKSQAVAFWCDPISGHATLYWYRQILGQGPELLVQFQDESVVDDSQLPKDRFSAERLKGVDSTLKIQPAELGDSAMYLCASSRLQGSTDTQYFGPGTRLTVL.

This clonotype was recorded only once. The chain is built from TRBV7-8 and TRBJ1-1, with 7 bases identical to TRBD1. With V trimmed by 3 bases and J by 0 bases, 4 bases remained unmatched. CDR1 is SGHVS, CDR2 FQNEAQ, per germline. The CDR3 extends over 15 amino acids. CDR3 bases: TGTGCCAGCAGCTTTGCCGGGACAGTGAACACTGAAGCTTTCTTT. This codes for CASSFAGTVNTEAFF. The entire variable domain, with the rest obtained from reference TRBV7-8 and TRBJ1-1, is as follows: GAGVSQSPRYKVAKRGQDVALRCDPISGHVSLFWYQQALGQGPEFLTYFQNEAQLDKSGLPSDRFFAERPEGSVSTLKIQRTQQEDSAVYLCASSFAGTVNTEAFFGQGTRLTVV.

This chain links TRBV19 with TRBJ2-7; 8 nucleotides line up with TRBD1. CDR3 length equals 14 residues. Trimming cost V 5 bases and J 3 bases; bases outside gene matches: 6. Germline V CDR1 and CDR2: LNHDA, SQIVND (reference sequence). CDR3 protein: CASSLYRGNYEQYF. CDR3 in DNA: TGTGCCAGTAGTCTGTACAGGGGGAACTACGAGCAGTACTTC.

The genes are TRBV2 and TRBJ2-7, with 10 positions matching TRBD2. There are 14 residues in the CDR3. With V trimmed by 5 bases and J by 7 bases, 8 bases remained unmatched. The V gene's germline CDR1 is SNHLY and CDR2 FYNNEI. The CDR3 DNA reads as TGTGCCAGCAGTAGACTAGCGGGCACCGGGGAGCAGTACTTC. It is translated as CASSRLAGTGEQYF.

The V and J genes are TRBV7-2 and TRBJ2-7; 11 bases match TRBD1. Germline CDR1 reads SGHTA; CDR2 reads FQGNSA. This CDR3 contains 15 residues. Unmatched junction bases numbered 10, after V lost 6 bases and J lost 6 bases. DNA of the CDR3: TGTGCCAGCAGGGGTAGGGACAGGGGGACTTTCGAGCAGTACTTC. This translates into CASRGRDRGTFEQYF.

The chain uses TRBV19 and TRBJ1-1, with D unclear. V gave up 7 bases and J gave up 10 bases, with 13 bases separating them. The CDR3 sequence is 11 residues long. Germline CDR1 is LNHDA and CDR2 is SQIVND (reference sequence). The CDR3 here is CASIDWSGAFF. CDR3 nucleotide sequence: TGTGCCAGTATCGACTGGAGTGGAGCTTTCTTT.

This rearrangement joins TRBV5-6 to TRBJ1-2; TRBD1 matches 9 bases. In germline, CDR1 is SGHDT, CDR2 YYEEEE. The CDR3 has 14 residues. The V and J ends lost 3 bases and 2 bases, in that order; junction bases with no gene match: 2. The CDR3 region is CASSWTGENYGYTF. In DNA form, the CDR3 reads TGTGCCAGCAGCTGGACAGGGGAGAACTATGGCTACACCTTC.

This clonotype has only a few counts. The rearrangement joins TRBV2 to TRBJ2-1; 7 positions match TRBD1. The CDR3 is made up of 14 amino acids. Per germline, CDR1 SNHLY and CDR2 FYNNEI. V shed 5 bases, J shed 1 base, and the junction held 2 bases outside the gene matches. CDR3 DNA sequence: TGTGCCAGCAGTAGGGACAGTTCCTACAATGAGCAGTTCTTC. Its translation: CASSRDSSYNEQFF. Full variable domain (outside the CDR3, taken from reference TRBV2 and TRBJ2-1): EPEVTQTPSHQVTQMGQEVILRCVPISNHLYFYWYRQILGQKVEFLVSFYNNEISEKSEIFDDQFSVERPDGSNFTLKIRSTKLEDSAMYFCASSRDSSYNEQFFGPGTRLTVL.

This clonotype was found many times. The chain recombines TRBV14 with TRBJ1-2, with D hard to call. CDR3 size: 13 residues. The germline gives CDR1 SGHDN, CDR2 FVKESK. V was trimmed by 1 base and J by 4 bases, leaving 7 bases between them. CDR3 loop: CASSQGGFYGYTF. DNA for the CDR3: TGTGCCAGCAGCCAAGGGGGATTCTATGGCTACACCTTC.

This clonotype turned up a few times. The rearrangement uses TRBV29-1 and TRBJ2-7; weak D call: TRBD1 (6 bases). Germline CDR1 SQVTM, CDR2 ANQGSEA. Trimming removed 1 base at V and 5 bases at J, with 6 bases between. CDR3 length: 11 residues. The DNA for the CDR3 is TGCAGCGTTGAAGGGGGGCACGAGCAGTACTTC. Residues: CSVEGGHEQYF.

This sequence joins TRBV7-9 and TRBJ1-1; D may be TRBD1 (6 bases). The CDR3 covers 14 residues. Trimming removed 4 bases from V and 6 bases from J, with 15 bases in between. Germline CDR1 reads SEHNR; CDR2 reads FQNEAQ (reference sequence). CDR3 DNA: TGTGCCAGCAGCTCCTACAGGGAGGGCGCTGAAGCTTTCTTT. Amino acids: CASSSYREGAEAFF.

Notes on this clonotype: The junction departs from germline at one end; a sequencing error may be responsible. This rearrangement joins TRBV7-3 to TRBJ2-3; the match to TRBD2 covers 9 bases. This CDR3 has 15 amino acids. Germline CDR1 SGHTA, CDR2 FQGTGA. The CDR3 loop is CVSSIPTSGTGTQYF. Written as DNA, the CDR3 is TGTGTCAGCAGCATCCCGACTAGCGGCACAGGTACGCAGTATTTT.

Comments on this clonotype: The junction does not match germline at one end; this may be a read error. V and J are TRBV24-1 and TRBJ1-2; D is possibly TRBD1 (5 bases). Germline V gene data show CDR1 as KGHDR and CDR2 as SFDVKD. This CDR3 contains 14 residues. In DNA form, the CDR3 reads TGTGCCACCAGGACCGCGGGACCTCACTATGGCTACGCCTTC. As protein: CATRTAGPHYGYAF.

In its sample, this clonotype was seen once. The chain uses TRBV3-1 and TRBJ1-6; no reliable D call. V was pared by 1 base and J by 6 bases, with 7 bases between. CDR1 and CDR2 from the germline V gene are LGHDT and YNNKEL (reference sequence). The CDR3 covers 14 residues. CDR3 DNA: TGTGCCAGCAGCCAAGTACACCGTAATTCACCCCTCCACTTT. Its translation: CASSQVHRNSPLHF.

Comment on this clonotype: One junction end disagrees with the germline gene, perhaps due to a read error. The DNA of the CDR3 is TGCGCCAGCAGCCAAGGGCCGATATACAATGAGCAGTTCTTC. It is translated as CASSQGPIYNEQFF. V and J are TRBV5-8 and TRBJ2-1; no reliable D call. The germline gives CDR1 SGHTS, CDR2 YDEGEE. The CDR3 extends over 14 amino acids.

This clonotype has only a few counts. The chain employs TRBV3-1 and TRBJ2-3, with 7 bases identical to TRBD2. The CDR3 sequence is 15 residues long. The junction had 10 bases not matched to a gene; V was cut back by 0 bases and J by 10 bases. Germline values: CDR1 LGHDT, CDR2 YNNKEL (reference sequence). The CDR3, as DNA: TGTGCCAGCAGCCAAGATAGGACTAGTCCTCGGGCGCAGTATTTT. Its translation is CASSQDRTSPRAQYF.

CDR3 protein: CATSRTGGRNEAFF. The CDR3 nucleotides read TGTGCCACCAGCAGAACAGGGGGCAGGAATGAAGCTTTCTTT. The rearrangement links TRBV15 to TRBJ1-1; 9 bases are a match to TRBD1. The CDR3 is made up of 14 amino acids. Germline loops: CDR1 LNHNV, CDR2 YYDKDF (reference sequence). The trim removed 2 bases at V and 7 bases at J, leaving 5 bases unmatched.

The J gene is TRBJ2-5, the V gene TRBV5-1; a weak D match, TRBD1 (5 bases). Trimming left V 3 bases short and J 3 bases short, with 12 bases between. Germline loops: CDR1 SGHRS, CDR2 YFSETQ. The CDR3 covers 14 residues. The CDR3 loop reads CASSSTGVKETQYF. The CDR3 DNA follows: TGCGCCAGCAGCTCAACAGGAGTAAAAGAGACCCAGTACTTC.